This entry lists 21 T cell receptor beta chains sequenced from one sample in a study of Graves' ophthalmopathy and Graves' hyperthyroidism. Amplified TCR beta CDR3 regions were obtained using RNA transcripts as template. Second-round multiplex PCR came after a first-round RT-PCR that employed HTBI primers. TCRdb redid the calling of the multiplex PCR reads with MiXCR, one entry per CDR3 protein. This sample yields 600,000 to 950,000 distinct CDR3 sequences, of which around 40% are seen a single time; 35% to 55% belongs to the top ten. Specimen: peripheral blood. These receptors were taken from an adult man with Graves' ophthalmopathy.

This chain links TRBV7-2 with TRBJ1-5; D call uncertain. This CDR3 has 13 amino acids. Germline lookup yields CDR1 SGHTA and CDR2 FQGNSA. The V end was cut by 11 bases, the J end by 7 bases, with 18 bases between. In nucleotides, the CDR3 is TGTGCCTGGAGTGTAAAAGGGAACCAGCCCCAGCATTTT. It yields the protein CAWSVKGNQPQHF.

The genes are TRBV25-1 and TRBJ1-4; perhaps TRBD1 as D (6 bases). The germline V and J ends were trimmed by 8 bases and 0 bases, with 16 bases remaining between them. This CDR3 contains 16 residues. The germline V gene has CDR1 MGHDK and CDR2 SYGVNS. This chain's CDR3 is CASSPRRGATNEKLFF. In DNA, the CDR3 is TGTGCCAGCTCACCACGCAGGGGTGCAACTAATGAAAAACTGTTTTTT.

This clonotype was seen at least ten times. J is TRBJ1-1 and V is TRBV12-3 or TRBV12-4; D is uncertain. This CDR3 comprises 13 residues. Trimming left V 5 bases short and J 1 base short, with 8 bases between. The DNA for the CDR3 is TGTGCCAGCAGTAAAACTTCGAACACTGAAGCTTTCTTT. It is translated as CASSKTSNTEAFF.

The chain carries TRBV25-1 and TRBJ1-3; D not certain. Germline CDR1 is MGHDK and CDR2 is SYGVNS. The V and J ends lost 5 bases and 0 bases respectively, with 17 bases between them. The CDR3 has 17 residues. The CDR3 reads CASSLRAGFSSGNTIYF. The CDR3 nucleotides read TGTGCCAGCAGTTTACGGGCAGGATTCAGCTCTGGAAACACCATATATTTT.

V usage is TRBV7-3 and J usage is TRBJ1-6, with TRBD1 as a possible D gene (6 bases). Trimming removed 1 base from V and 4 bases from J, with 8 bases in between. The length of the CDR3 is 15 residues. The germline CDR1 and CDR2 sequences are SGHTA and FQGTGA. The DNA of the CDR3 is TGTGCCAGCAGCTTAATAGGGGGTTATAATTCACCCCTCCACTTT. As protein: CASSLIGGYNSPLHF.

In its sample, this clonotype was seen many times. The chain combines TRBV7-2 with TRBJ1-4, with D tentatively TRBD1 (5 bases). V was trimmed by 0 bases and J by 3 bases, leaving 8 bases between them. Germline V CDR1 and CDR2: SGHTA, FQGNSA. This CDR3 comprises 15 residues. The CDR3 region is CASSLAAGSNEKLFF. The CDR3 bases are TGTGCCAGCAGCTTAGCTGCAGGGTCTAATGAAAAACTGTTTTTT.

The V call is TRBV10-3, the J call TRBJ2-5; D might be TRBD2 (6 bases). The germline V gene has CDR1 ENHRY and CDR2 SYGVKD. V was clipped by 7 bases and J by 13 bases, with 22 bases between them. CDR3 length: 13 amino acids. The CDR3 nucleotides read TGTGCCATCACCGGAGCGGGTATGAGTGGGTGGTACTTC. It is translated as CAITGAGMSGWYF.

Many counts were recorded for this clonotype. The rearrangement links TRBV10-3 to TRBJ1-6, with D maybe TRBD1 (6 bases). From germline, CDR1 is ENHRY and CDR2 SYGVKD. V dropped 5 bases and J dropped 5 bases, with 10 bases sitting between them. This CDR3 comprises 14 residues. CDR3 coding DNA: TGTGCCATCAGTAACAGGGTCAATAATTCACCCCTCCACTTT. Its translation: CAISNRVNNSPLHF.

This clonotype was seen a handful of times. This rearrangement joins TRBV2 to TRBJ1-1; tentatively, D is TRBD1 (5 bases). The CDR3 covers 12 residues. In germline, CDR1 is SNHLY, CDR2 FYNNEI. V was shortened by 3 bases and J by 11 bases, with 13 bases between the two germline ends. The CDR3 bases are TGTGCCAGCAGTGACGGGACCCCTTGGGCTTTCTTT. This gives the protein CASSDGTPWAFF.

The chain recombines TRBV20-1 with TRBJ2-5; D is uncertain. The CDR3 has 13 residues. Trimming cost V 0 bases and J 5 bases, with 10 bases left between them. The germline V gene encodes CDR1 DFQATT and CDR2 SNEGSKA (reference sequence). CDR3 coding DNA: TGCAGTGCTAGAGACACCCTCGGGGAGACCCAGTACTTC. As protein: CSARDTLGETQYF.

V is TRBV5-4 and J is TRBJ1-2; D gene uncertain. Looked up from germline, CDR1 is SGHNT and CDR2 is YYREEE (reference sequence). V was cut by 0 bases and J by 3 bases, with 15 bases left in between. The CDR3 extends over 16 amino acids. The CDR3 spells CASSLEAQPPHYGYTF. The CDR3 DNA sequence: TGTGCCAGCAGCTTGGAAGCACAGCCACCCCACTATGGCTACACCTTC.

The CDR3 here is CSARLSPGYEQYF. As DNA, the CDR3 is TGCAGTGCTAGACTCTCTCCCGGCTACGAGCAGTACTTC. The V call is TRBV20-1, the J call TRBJ2-7; no clear D. CDR3 length: 13 amino acids. CDR1 is DFQATT, CDR2 SNEGSKA, per germline (reference sequence). V lost 2 bases, J lost 3 bases, and 11 bases lay in between.

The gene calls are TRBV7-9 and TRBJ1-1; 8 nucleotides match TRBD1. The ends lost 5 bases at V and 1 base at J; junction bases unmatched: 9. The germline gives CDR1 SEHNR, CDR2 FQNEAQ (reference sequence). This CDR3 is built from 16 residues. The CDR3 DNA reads TGTGCCAGCAGCCCAGAGACAGGGGTTTCGAACACTGAAGCTTTCTTT. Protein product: CASSPETGVSNTEAFF.

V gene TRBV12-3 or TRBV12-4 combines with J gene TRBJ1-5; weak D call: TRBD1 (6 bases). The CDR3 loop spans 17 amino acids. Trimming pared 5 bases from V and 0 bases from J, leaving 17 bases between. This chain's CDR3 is CASSPDGQIDSNQPQHF. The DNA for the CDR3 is TGTGCCAGCAGTCCCGATGGACAGATCGATAGCAATCAGCCCCAGCATTTT.

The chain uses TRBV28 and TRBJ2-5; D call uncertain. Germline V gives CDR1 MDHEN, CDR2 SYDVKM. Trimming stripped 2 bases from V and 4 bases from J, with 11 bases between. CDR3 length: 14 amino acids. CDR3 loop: CASSLLRQVETQYF. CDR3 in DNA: TGTGCCAGCAGTTTACTGCGACAAGTAGAGACCCAGTACTTC. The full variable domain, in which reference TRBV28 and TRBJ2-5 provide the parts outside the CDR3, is DVKVTQSSRYLVKRTGEKVFLECVQDMDHENMFWYRQDPGLGLRLIYFSYDVKMKEKGDIPEGYSVSREKKERFSLILESASTNQTSMYLCASSLLRQVETQYFGPGTRLLVL.

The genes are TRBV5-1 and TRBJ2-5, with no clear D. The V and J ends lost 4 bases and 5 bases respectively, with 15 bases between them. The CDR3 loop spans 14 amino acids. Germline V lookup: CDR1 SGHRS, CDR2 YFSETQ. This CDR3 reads CASSPGPTRETQYF. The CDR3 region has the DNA TGCGCCAGCAGCCCCGGGCCGACCCGGGAGACCCAGTACTTC.

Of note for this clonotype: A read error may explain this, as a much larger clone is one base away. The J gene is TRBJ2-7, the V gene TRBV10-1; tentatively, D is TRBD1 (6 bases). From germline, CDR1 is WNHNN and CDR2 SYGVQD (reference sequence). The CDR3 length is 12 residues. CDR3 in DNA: TGCGCCAGCGGTGAGGGGGAGCACGAGCAGTACTTC. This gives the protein CASGEGEHEQYF.

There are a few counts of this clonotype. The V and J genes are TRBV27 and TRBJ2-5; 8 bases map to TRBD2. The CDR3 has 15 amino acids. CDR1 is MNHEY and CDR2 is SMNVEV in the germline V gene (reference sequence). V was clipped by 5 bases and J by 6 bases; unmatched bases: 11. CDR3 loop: CASSTAGGRGKTQYF. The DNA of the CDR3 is TGTGCCAGCAGTACCGCGGGGGGAAGGGGGAAGACCCAGTACTTC.

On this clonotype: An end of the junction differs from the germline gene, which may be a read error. In nucleotides, the CDR3 is TGCGCCAGCAGCCAACACCGGGGCAGTCTATCAACTAATGAAAAACTGTTTTTT. Translating it yields CASSQHRGSLSTNEKLFF. The chain joins TRBV7-2 to TRBJ1-4; weak D call: TRBD1 (5 bases). This CDR3 is built from 18 residues. Germline V gene data show CDR1 as SGHTA and CDR2 as FQGNSA.

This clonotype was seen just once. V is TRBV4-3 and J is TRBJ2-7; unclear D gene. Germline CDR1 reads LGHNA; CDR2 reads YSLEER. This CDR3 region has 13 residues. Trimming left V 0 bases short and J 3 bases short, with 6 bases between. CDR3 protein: CASSQETHYEQYF. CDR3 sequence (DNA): TGCGCCAGCAGCCAAGAGACACACTACGAGCAGTACTTC.

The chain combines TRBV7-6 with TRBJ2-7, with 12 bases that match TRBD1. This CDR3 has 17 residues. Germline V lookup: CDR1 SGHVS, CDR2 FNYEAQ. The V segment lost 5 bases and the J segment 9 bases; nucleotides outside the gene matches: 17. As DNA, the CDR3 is TGTGCCAGCAGCCCCCACGAACCGGGACAGGGGGCGCGGCGGCAGTACTTC. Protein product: CASSPHEPGQGARRQYF.